The clone carrying this TCR beta chain was counted a single time. Repertoires were generated with immunoSEQ multiplex PCR, while TCRdb's copy carries only in-frame clones and drops some. The profile shows under 200,000 clones, less than 90% of them singletons. Germline CDR1 LGHDT, CDR2 YNNKEL (reference sequence). Trimming shortened V by 1 base and J by 6 bases, and 18 bases separated the two germline ends. The CDR3 consists of 16 residues. The sample belongs to a study of blood T cell repertoires in COVID-19. In the study overall: Whether acute or convalescent, the COVID-19 samples came from the United States, Italy and Spain. Sample material is recorded as cDNA or gDNA derived from T cells, B-cell-depleted T cells, or PBMCs.

This receptor was obtained from a middle-aged woman with acute or convalescent COVID-19. Sequencing was done on a sample of peripheral blood. The rearrangement uses TRBV3-1 (or the pseudogene TRBV3-2) and TRBJ1-1; TRBD1 might be the D (5 bases). CDR3 loop: CASSQAKGSFSAEAFF. The CDR3 nucleotides are TGTGCCAGCAGCCAAGCCAAGGGGTCATTTTCCGCTGAAGCTTTCTTT.